Below, 31 T cell receptor beta chains from the same sample are listed, as sequenced in a study of T cells in Graves' hyperthyroidism and ophthalmopathy (dated by TCRdb to 2018 to 2020). Library creation used multiplex PCR. Instrument used: Illumina HiSeq 2000. The TCR beta CDR3 regions were amplified from RNA transcripts. The TCR CDR3 was subjected to a first round of RT-PCR using the HTBI primer set and the Qiagen OneStep RT-PCR kit. Using fastp trimming at Q25 and MiXCR clonotype assembly, TCRdb reanalyzed the public sequencing data and kept in-frame beta chains. Rows matching on CDR3 protein sequence are summarized as one entry with the most common DNA and genes. This sample lists some 460,000 distinct CDR3 sequences; more than 15% were detected once. The ten most abundant clones make up 14% of the sample. Sequencing used blood. These receptors were obtained from a woman under 30 with Graves' hyperthyroidism.

This clonotype was recorded a few times. A read error may produce the germline difference seen at one junction end. The chain uses TRBV7-9 and TRBJ2-3, with D perhaps being TRBD1 or TRBD2 (5 bases each). This CDR3 has 17 residues. Germline CDR1 and CDR2: SEHNR and FQNEAQ (reference sequence). The CDR3 loop reads CASSLIVGGEGTDAQYF. CDR3 bases: TGTGCCAGCAGCTTAATTGTTGGGGGAGAGGGCACAGATGCGCAGTATTTT.

This clonotype appeared many times. The chain links TRBV7-3 to TRBJ2-3; perhaps D is TRBD1 or TRBD2 (5 bases each). The germline V and J ends were trimmed by 8 bases and 1 base, with 16 bases remaining between them. The CDR3 totals 15 residues. Germline-derived CDR1 and CDR2 are SGHTA and FQGTGA. CDR3 region: CASSFEGIGTDTQYF. The CDR3 nucleotides read TGTGCCAGCTCCTTTGAGGGGATCGGCACAGATACGCAGTATTTT.

The chain links TRBV6-5 to TRBJ1-3; D remains unclear. Germline V gene sequence: CDR1 MNHEY, CDR2 SVGAGI. The CDR3 has 16 residues. The germline V and J ends were trimmed by 2 bases and 2 bases, with 13 bases remaining between them. CDR3 amino acids: CASSYSQQVPGNTIYF. As DNA, the CDR3 is TGTGCCAGCAGTTACAGTCAGCAAGTTCCTGGAAACACCATATATTTT.

The chain joins TRBV29-1 to TRBJ2-1, with D perhaps assigned TRBD1 or TRBD2 (5 bases each). The CDR3 has 12 residues. Germline V gene sequence: CDR1 SQVTM, CDR2 ANQGSEA. V was pared by 6 bases and J by 8 bases, with 14 bases between. The CDR3 loop is CSVLGVRDEQFF. CDR3 coding DNA: TGCAGCGTCCTGGGGGTTAGGGATGAGCAGTTCTTC.

This clonotype was seen repeatedly, ten times or more. J is TRBJ1-5 and V is TRBV2; D possibly corresponds to TRBD1 (5 bases). The germline V gene has CDR1 SNHLY and CDR2 FYNNEI. The CDR3 runs 14 residues. Trimming left V 6 bases short and J 4 bases short, with 13 bases between. CDR3 coding DNA: TGTGCCAGCAGGGTTCAGGGTACTAATCAGCCCCAGCATTTT. Protein sequence: CASRVQGTNQPQHF.

The V call is TRBV7-3, the J call TRBJ2-1, with D tentatively TRBD2 (5 bases). The CDR3 loop spans 16 amino acids. Deletions cut 0 bases from V and 7 bases from J, with 16 bases between. Germline CDR1 is SGHTA and CDR2 is FQGTGA. The CDR3 region has the DNA TGTGCCAGCAGCTTAACGGGTAGCGCCCCGAGGAATGAGCAGTTCTTC. This gives the protein CASSLTGSAPRNEQFF.

This clonotype was recorded many times. The chain couples TRBV12-3 or TRBV12-4 to TRBJ2-3; a possible D gene is TRBD2 (5 bases). The CDR3 length is 15 residues. The germline V and J ends were trimmed by 3 bases and 0 bases, with 10 bases remaining between them. Written as DNA, the CDR3 is TGTGCCAGCAGTTTTACTCGAGGGAGCACAGATACGCAGTATTTT. Protein product: CASSFTRGSTDTQYF.

At least ten counts were recorded for this clonotype. This rearrangement joins TRBV20-1 to TRBJ2-1; 10 bases are shared with TRBD2. In germline, CDR1 is DFQATT, CDR2 SNEGSKA (reference sequence). V lost 2 bases and J lost 6; bases outside the gene matches: 7. The CDR3 runs to 15 residues. CDR3 sequence: CSARPPGLASNEQFF. DNA for the CDR3: TGCAGTGCTAGACCCCCGGGACTAGCGTCCAATGAGCAGTTCTTC.

This chain links TRBV19 with TRBJ2-2; D is uncertain. Germline values: CDR1 LNHDA, CDR2 SQIVND (reference sequence). The ends were cut back, 5 bases at V and 6 bases at J, with 7 bases in the middle. The CDR3 has 12 residues. CDR3: CASSSTSGELFF. DNA for the CDR3: TGTGCCAGTAGTTCGACATCCGGGGAGCTGTTTTTT.

This clonotype was seen only a few times. CDR3: CASSLAPAGKITDTQYF. The CDR3 nucleotides read TGTGCCAGCAGCTTAGCTCCAGCGGGGAAAATCACAGATACGCAGTATTTT. The chain links TRBV11-2 to TRBJ2-3; 7 bases are shared with TRBD2. The CDR3 is 17 amino acids. Per the germline V gene, CDR1 is SGHAT and CDR2 is FQNNGV. The ends lost 1 base at V and 2 bases at J; junction bases unmatched: 9.

Details on this clonotype: A much larger clone differs by one base, so this may be a read error. The chain carries TRBV11-2 and TRBJ2-3; no firm D call. There are 17 residues in the CDR3. V lost 3 bases and J 2 bases, leaving 18 bases between the germline ends. CDR1 and CDR2 (germline): SGHAT, FQNNGV. The chain's CDR3 is CASSFQEHILVTDTQYF. CDR3 nucleotide sequence: TGTGCCAGCAGCTTTCAGGAACACATACTGGTCACAGATACGCAGTATTTT.

This clonotype has at least ten counts. The chain employs TRBV5-1 and TRBJ2-5; D tentatively fits TRBD1 or TRBD2 (5 bases each). V was clipped by 2 bases and J by 5 bases, with 13 bases between them. The CDR3 runs to 14 residues. Germline CDR1 is SGHRS and CDR2 is YFSETQ. The DNA for the CDR3 is TGCGCCAGCAGCTTTTCCGGGACCTGGGAGACCCAGTACTTC. It specifies CASSFSGTWETQYF.

This clonotype was found many times. The chain employs TRBV2 and TRBJ1-5; TRBD1 is a possible D gene (6 bases). Per germline, CDR1 SNHLY and CDR2 FYNNEI. This CDR3 is 15 amino acids long. Trimming pared 7 bases from V and 3 bases from J, leaving 16 bases between. Here the CDR3 reads CASKGQISYNQPQHF. The CDR3 region has the DNA TGTGCCAGCAAGGGACAAATTTCTTACAATCAGCCCCAGCATTTT.

This clonotype has at least ten counts. The chain has TRBV6-1 and TRBJ1-1; D is unclear. CDR3 length: 13 amino acids. V lost 3 bases and J lost 2, with 7 bases in between. The V gene's germline CDR1 is MNHNS and CDR2 SASEGT. CDR3 bases: TGTGCCAGCAGTGACAAGTCTAACACTGAAGCTTTCTTT. Protein sequence: CASSDKSNTEAFF.

This clonotype has a count of ten or more. The gene calls are TRBV18 and TRBJ1-5, with D maybe TRBD1 (5 bases). The germline V gene encodes CDR1 KGHSH and CDR2 LQKENI. The CDR3 covers 14 residues. Trimming cost V 4 bases and J 7 bases, with 14 bases left between them. The CDR3 spells CASSLRQIEQPQHF. The CDR3 nucleotides are TGTGCCAGCTCACTGAGACAGATAGAACAGCCCCAGCATTTT.

In its sample, this clonotype was seen many times. V gene TRBV3-1 combines with J gene TRBJ2-5, with 11 bases that match TRBD2. Germline assignment: CDR1 LGHDT and CDR2 YNNKEL (reference sequence). After removal of 4 bases from V and 3 bases from J, the junction contained 7 bases not matched to a gene. This CDR3 has 16 residues. The CDR3 DNA reads TGTGCCAGCAGCCCCCGATTGGGACTAGCGGAAGAGACCCAGTACTTC. Translation: CASSPRLGLAEETQYF.

At least ten counts were recorded for this clonotype. Compared with germline, one end of the junction differs, possibly owing to a read error. The gene calls are TRBV7-7 and TRBJ1-1; 9 nucleotides match TRBD1. Germline-derived CDR1 and CDR2 are SSHAT and FNYEAQ (reference sequence). The CDR3 consists of 16 residues. CDR3 sequence (DNA): TGTGCTAGCAGCTTAAAATTGGTGACAGGGGGCACTGAAGCTTTCTTT. Its protein is CASSLKLVTGGTEAFF.

This clonotype was found many times. The chain combines TRBV27 with TRBJ1-1, with a tentative D call TRBD1 (6 bases). The CDR3 is 15 amino acids. Looked up from germline, CDR1 is MNHEY and CDR2 is SMNVEV (reference sequence). Trimming took 2 bases from V and 4 from J, leaving 14 bases between them. The DNA of the CDR3 is TGTGCCAGCAGTTTAAAAAGGGCGGGGGCCACTGAAGCTTTCTTT. Its protein product is CASSLKRAGATEAFF.

This clonotype was picked up many times. The chain recombines TRBV24-1 with TRBJ2-5; 9 bases map to TRBD2. This CDR3 contains 18 residues. V dropped 4 bases and J dropped 2; count of bases not matched to a gene: 13. The V gene's germline CDR1 is KGHDR and CDR2 SFDVKD. The CDR3 reads CATSDPVRAGGRQETQYF. CDR3 nucleotide sequence: TGTGCCACCAGTGACCCTGTCAGAGCGGGGGGCAGACAAGAGACCCAGTACTTC.

The genes are TRBV4-1 and TRBJ2-7; D not resolved. The V end was cut by 0 bases, the J end by 3 bases, with 9 bases between. The CDR3 contains 14 residues. CDR1 and CDR2 (germline): MGHRA, YSYEKL. The chain's CDR3 is CASSQDEVIYEQYF. For the CDR3, the DNA is TGCGCCAGCAGCCAAGATGAGGTTATCTACGAGCAGTACTTC.

In its sample, this clonotype was seen many times. This rearrangement joins TRBV12-3 or TRBV12-4 to TRBJ1-1, with D uncertain. Trimming left V 8 bases short and J 1 base short, with 11 bases between. The CDR3 contains 13 residues. The CDR3 coding sequence is TGTGCCAGCTATGAGGGATCGAACACTGAAGCTTTCTTT. Translation: CASYEGSNTEAFF.

The table lists this clonotype with many counts. V is TRBV18 and J is TRBJ2-7; perhaps D is TRBD1 or TRBD2 (6 bases each). There are 14 residues in the CDR3. Trimming took off 4 bases at V and 3 bases at J, with 13 bases between the two ends. Looked up from germline, CDR1 is KGHSH and CDR2 is LQKENI. CDR3 region: CASSRSGANYEQYF. Here the CDR3 DNA reads TGTGCCAGCTCACGGTCGGGGGCAAACTACGAGCAGTACTTC.

The chain joins TRBV20-1 to TRBJ2-5, with a tentative D call TRBD1 (6 bases). The CDR3 spans 13 residues. Trimming left V 3 bases short and J 4 bases short, with 12 bases between. From germline, CDR1 is DFQATT and CDR2 SNEGSKA (reference sequence). CDR3 DNA: TGCAGTGCTAGGGCTACAGGGCCAGAGACCCAGTACTTC. Its protein is CSARATGPETQYF.

This clonotype was seen more than once but under ten times. This may come from a read error, since a much larger clone is one base off. The gene calls are TRBV28 and TRBJ1-1, with TRBD1 identical over 8 bases. Germline assignment: CDR1 MDHEN and CDR2 SYDVKM. Unmatched junction bases numbered 8, after V lost 4 bases and J lost 4 bases. CDR3 length equals 15 residues. The CDR3 here is CASSSYRGRSTEAFF. DNA for the CDR3: TGTGCCAGCAGTTCCTACAGGGGGAGGAGCACTGAAGCTTTCTTT.

This clonotype was seen at least ten times. The chain links TRBV20-1 to TRBJ2-7; D not resolved. The CDR3 consists of 15 residues. Germline CDR1 and CDR2: DFQATT and SNEGSKA (reference sequence). With 5 bases removed from V and 2 bases from J, the gap between germline ends came to 19 bases. DNA for the CDR3: TGCAGTGCTCCGATCCAGCCCGGACGGACCTACGAGCAGTACTTC. Translated: CSAPIQPGRTYEQYF.

This clonotype appeared many times. The chain combines TRBV2 with TRBJ1-5; 7 nucleotides align to TRBD1. The CDR3 length is 16 residues. V gave up 7 bases and J gave up 0 bases; unmatched junction bases: 9. Germline CDR1 is SNHLY and CDR2 is FYNNEI. CDR3 in amino acids: CASKKRQGYSNQPQHF. The CDR3 DNA reads as TGTGCCAGCAAAAAAAGACAGGGCTATAGCAATCAGCCCCAGCATTTT.

With respect to this clonotype: This clone may be a read error of a much larger clone one base away. The rearrangement joins TRBV4-3 to TRBJ2-1; 8 bases line up with TRBD2. The CDR3 totals 18 residues. Germline CDR1 is LGHNA and CDR2 is YSLEER. The CDR3 here is CARSPPPAGERSYNEQFF. The CDR3 coding sequence is TGCGCCAGGAGCCCTCCTCCAGCGGGGGAACGCTCCTACAATGAGCAGTTCTTC.

As concerns this clonotype: A much bigger clone sits one base away, suggesting this may be a read error. The chain combines TRBV5-6 with TRBJ2-5; D uncertain. The CDR3 runs 15 residues. Per germline, CDR1 SGHDT and CDR2 YYEEEE. The CDR3, as DNA: TGTGCCGGCAGCAGAAGGACGCTGACACAAGAGACCCAGTACTTC. Translating gives CAGSRRTLTQETQYF.

The CDR3 DNA reads TGTGCCAGCAGTAAGACAGGGGGTTGGGAGCCCCAGCATTTT. It yields the protein CASSKTGGWEPQHF. The chain is built from TRBV2 and TRBJ1-5; 9 nucleotides match TRBD1. CDR3 length: 14 residues. Germline V CDR1 and CDR2: SNHLY, FYNNEI. Germline trimming cut 5 bases from V and 8 bases from J; bases unmatched to any gene: 7.

This clonotype has a count of ten or more. The gene calls are TRBV7-3 and TRBJ2-1, with D uncertain. The CDR3 runs to 14 residues. Germline-derived CDR1 and CDR2 are SGHTA and FQGTGA. The V end was cut by 5 bases, the J end by 0 bases, with 8 bases between. The CDR3 DNA follows: TGTGCCAGCAGCCAAGGTGGCTCCTACAATGAGCAGTTCTTC. Translated, it gives CASSQGGSYNEQFF.

This clonotype was observed a handful of times. This rearrangement joins TRBV19 to TRBJ1-2; 12 bases are a match to TRBD1. Germline CDR1 LNHDA, CDR2 SQIVND (reference sequence). V was clipped by 3 bases and J by 4 bases; unmatched bases: 6. The CDR3 runs to 16 residues. CDR3 in amino acids: CASSIGTGGAPYGYTF. Here the CDR3 DNA reads TGTGCCAGTAGTATTGGGACAGGGGGCGCACCCTATGGCTACACCTTC.